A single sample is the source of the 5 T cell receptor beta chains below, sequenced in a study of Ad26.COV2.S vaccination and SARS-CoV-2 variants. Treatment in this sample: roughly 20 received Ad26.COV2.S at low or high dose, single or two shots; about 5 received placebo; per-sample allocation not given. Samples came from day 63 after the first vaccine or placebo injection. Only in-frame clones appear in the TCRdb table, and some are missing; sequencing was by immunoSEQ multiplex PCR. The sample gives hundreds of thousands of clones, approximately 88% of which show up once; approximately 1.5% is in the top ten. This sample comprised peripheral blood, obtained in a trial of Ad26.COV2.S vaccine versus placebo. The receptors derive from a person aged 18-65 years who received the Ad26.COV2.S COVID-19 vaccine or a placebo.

This chain's CDR3 is CASSNPDRYGYTF. In DNA form, the CDR3 reads TGTGCCAGCAGTAACCCGGACAGGTATGGCTACACCTTC. The chain uses TRBV6-5 and TRBJ1-2; 7 bases map to TRBD1. From germline, CDR1 is MNHEY and CDR2 SVGAGI. After removal of 5 bases from V and 5 bases from J, the junction contained 5 bases not matched to a gene. The CDR3 totals 13 residues.

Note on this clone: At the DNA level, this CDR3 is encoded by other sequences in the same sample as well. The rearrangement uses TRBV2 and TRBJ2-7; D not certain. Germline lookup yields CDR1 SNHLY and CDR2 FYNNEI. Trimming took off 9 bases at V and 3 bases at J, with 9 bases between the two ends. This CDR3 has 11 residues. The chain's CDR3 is CASRSGYEQYF. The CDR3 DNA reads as TGTGCCAGTCGTTCAGGCTACGAGCAGTACTTC.

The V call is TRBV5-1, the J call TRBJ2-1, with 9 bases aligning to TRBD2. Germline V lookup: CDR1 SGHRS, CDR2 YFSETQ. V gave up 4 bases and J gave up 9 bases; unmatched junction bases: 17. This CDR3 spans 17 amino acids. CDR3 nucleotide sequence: TGCGCCAGCAGCCCGATCCGACTAGCGGAAGCCGGGAGTGAGCAGTTCTTC. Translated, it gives CASSPIRLAEAGSEQFF. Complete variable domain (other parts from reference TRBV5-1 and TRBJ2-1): KAGVTQTPRYLIKTRGQQVTLSCSPISGHRSVSWYQQTPGQGLQFLFEYFSETQRNKGNFPGRFSGRQFSNSRSEMNVSTLELGDSALYLCASSPIRLAEAGSEQFFGPGTRLTVL.

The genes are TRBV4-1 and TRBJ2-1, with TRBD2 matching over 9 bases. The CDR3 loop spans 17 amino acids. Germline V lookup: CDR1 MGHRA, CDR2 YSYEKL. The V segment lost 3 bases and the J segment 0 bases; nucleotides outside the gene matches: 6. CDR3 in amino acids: CASSQLLAGVSYNEQFF. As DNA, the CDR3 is TGCGCCAGCAGCCAGCTACTAGCGGGTGTCTCCTACAATGAGCAGTTCTTC.

The CDR3 sequence: CASSLQGTGTDTQYF. As DNA, the CDR3 is TGTGCCAGCAGCTTACAGGGGACTGGCACAGATACGCAGTATTTT. The rearrangement uses TRBV5-6 and TRBJ2-3; maybe TRBD1 (7 bases). Germline V gives CDR1 SGHDT, CDR2 YYEEEE. The CDR3 consists of 15 residues. Deletions cut 2 bases from V and 1 base from J, with 11 bases between.